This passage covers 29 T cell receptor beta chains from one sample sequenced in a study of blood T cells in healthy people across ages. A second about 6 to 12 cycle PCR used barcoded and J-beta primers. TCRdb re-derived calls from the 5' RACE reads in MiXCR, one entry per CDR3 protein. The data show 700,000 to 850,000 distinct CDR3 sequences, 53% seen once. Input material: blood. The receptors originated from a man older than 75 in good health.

CDR3 in DNA: TGTGCCAGCAGTTCCGACAGGGGGGCTGAGCAGTTCTTC. It codes for CASSSDRGAEQFF. The chain carries TRBV6-5 and TRBJ2-1; 9 positions match TRBD1. Trimming at V came to 4 bases and at J to 9 bases, leaving 4 bases not matched to a gene. The CDR3 is 13 residues long. Looked up from germline, CDR1 is MNHEY and CDR2 is SVGAGI.

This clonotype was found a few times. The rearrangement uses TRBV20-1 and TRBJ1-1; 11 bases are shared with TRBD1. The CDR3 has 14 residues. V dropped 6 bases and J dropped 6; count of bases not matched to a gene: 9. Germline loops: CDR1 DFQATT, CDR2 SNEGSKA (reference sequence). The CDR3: CSALRTGGAPEAFF. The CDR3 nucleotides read TGCAGTGCCCTCCGGACAGGGGGCGCGCCTGAAGCTTTCTTT.

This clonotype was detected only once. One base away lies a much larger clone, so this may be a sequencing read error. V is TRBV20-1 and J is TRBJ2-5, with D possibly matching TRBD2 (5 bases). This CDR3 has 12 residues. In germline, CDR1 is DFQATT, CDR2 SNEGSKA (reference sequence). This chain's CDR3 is CGARGSYNEQYF. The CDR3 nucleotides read TGCGGTGCTAGAGGGTCCTACAATGAGCAGTACTTC.

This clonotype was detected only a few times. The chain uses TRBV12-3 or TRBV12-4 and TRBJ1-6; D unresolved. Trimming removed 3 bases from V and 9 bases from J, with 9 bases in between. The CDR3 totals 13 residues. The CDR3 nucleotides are TGTGCCAGCAGTTTGGATCAAGTTTCACCCCTCCACTTT. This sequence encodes CASSLDQVSPLHF.

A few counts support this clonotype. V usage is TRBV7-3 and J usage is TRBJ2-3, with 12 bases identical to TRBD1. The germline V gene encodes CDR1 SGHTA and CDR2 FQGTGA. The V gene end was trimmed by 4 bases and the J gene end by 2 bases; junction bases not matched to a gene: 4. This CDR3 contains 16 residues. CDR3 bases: TGTGCCAGCAGCTACGGGACAGGGGGCATCACAGATACGCAGTATTTT. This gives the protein CASSYGTGGITDTQYF.

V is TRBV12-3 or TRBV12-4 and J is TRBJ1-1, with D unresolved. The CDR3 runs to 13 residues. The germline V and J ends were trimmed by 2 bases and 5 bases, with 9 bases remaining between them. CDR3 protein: CASSLNSRTEAFF. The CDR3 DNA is TGTGCCAGCAGTTTAAATAGTCGGACTGAAGCTTTCTTT.

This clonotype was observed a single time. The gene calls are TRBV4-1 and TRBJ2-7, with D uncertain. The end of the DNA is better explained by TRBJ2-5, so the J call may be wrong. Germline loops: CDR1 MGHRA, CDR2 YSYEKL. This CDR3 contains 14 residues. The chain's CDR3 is CASSQVSFQETQYF. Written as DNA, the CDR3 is TGCGCCAGCAGCCAAGTCTCTTTTCAAGAGACCCAGTACTTC.

CDR3 amino acids: CSARRPGEPKNIQYF. The CDR3 DNA follows: TGCAGTGCTAGGCGCCCGGGGGAGCCCAAAAACATTCAGTACTTC. The chain recombines TRBV20-1 with TRBJ2-4; D is possibly TRBD2 (6 bases). Trimming stripped 3 bases from V and 2 bases from J, with 14 bases between. CDR3 length: 15 residues. Per the germline V gene, CDR1 is DFQATT and CDR2 is SNEGSKA (reference sequence).

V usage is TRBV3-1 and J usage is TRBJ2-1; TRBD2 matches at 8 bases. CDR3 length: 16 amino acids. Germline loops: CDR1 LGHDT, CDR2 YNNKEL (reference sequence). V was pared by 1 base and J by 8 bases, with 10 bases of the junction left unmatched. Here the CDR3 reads CASSQAFSGGHDEQFF. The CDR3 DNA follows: TGTGCCAGCAGCCAAGCGTTTTCGGGAGGGCACGATGAGCAGTTCTTC.

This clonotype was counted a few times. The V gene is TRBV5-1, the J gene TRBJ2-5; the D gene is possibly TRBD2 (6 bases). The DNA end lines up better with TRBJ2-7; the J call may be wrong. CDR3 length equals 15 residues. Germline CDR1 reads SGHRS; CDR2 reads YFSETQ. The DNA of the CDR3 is TGCGCCAGCAGCTGGAGACTAGGGGACTCCTACGAGCAGTACTTC. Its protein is CASSWRLGDSYEQYF.

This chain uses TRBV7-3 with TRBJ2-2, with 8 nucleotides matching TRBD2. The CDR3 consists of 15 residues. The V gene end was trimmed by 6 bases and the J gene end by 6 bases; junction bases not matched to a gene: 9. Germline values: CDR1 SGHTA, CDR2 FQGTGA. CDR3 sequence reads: CASSDSGTVPGELFF. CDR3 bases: TGTGCCAGCAGTGATAGCGGGACGGTACCCGGGGAGCTGTTTTTT.

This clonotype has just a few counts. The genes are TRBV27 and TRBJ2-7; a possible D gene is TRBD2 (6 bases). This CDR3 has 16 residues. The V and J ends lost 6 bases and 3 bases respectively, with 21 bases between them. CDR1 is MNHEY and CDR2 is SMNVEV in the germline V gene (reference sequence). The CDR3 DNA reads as TGTGCCAGCAGCACGGGAGTCCCACTGTATGACTACGAGCAGTACTTC. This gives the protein CASSTGVPLYDYEQYF.

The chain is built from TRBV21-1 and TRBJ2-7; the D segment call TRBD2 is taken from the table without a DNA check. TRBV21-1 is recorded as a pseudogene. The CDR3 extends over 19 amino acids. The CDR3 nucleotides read TGTGCCAGCAGCAAAGCGCGGAAGAGCGGGGGACTCTCCTCCTACGAGCAGTACTTC. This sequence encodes CASSKARKSGGLSSYEQYF.

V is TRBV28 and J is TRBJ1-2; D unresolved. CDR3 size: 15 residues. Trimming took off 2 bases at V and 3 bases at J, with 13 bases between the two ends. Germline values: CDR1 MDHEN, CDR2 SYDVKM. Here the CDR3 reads CASSLEGPPHYGYTF. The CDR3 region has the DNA TGTGCCAGCAGTTTAGAAGGCCCCCCACACTATGGCTACACCTTC.

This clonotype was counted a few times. Here the CDR3 DNA reads TGTGCCAGCAGTGTGGGAGACGGGGAGCTGTTTTTT. This encodes CASSVGDGELFF. V and J are TRBV6-4 and TRBJ2-2, with D possibly being TRBD2 (5 bases). CDR1 is MRHNA and CDR2 is SNTAGT in the germline V gene. The germline V and J ends were trimmed by 4 bases and 7 bases, with 7 bases remaining between them. This CDR3 region has 12 residues.

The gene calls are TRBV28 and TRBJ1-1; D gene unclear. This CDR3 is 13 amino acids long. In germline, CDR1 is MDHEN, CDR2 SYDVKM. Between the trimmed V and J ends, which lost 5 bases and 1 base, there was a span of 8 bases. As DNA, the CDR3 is TGTGCCAGCAGTCCTGTAAAGAACACTGAAGCTTTCTTT. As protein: CASSPVKNTEAFF. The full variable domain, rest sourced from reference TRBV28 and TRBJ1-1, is DVKVTQSSRYLVKRTGEKVFLECVQDMDHENMFWYRQDPGLGLRLIYFSYDVKMKEKGDIPEGYSVSREKKERFSLILESASTNQTSMYLCASSPVKNTEAFFGQGTRLTVV.

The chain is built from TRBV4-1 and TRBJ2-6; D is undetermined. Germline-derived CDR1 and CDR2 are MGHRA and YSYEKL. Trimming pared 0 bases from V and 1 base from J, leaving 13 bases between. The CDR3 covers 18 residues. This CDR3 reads CASSQDWMTISGANVLTF. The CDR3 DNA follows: TGCGCCAGCAGCCAAGATTGGATGACGATTTCTGGGGCCAACGTCCTGACTTTC.

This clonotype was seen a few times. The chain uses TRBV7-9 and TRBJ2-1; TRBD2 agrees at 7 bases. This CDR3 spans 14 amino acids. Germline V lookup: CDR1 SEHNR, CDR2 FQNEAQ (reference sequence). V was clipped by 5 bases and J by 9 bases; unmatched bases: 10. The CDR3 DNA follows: TGTGCCAGCAGCGTAACCGGGACTACCAGTGAGCAGTTCTTC. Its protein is CASSVTGTTSEQFF.

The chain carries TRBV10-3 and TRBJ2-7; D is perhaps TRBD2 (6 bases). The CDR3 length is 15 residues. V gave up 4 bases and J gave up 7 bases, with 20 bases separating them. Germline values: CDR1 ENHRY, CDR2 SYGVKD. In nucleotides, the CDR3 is TGTGCCATCAGTGGGACTCCTTCGGACTACAATGAGCAGTACTTC. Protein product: CAISGTPSDYNEQYF.

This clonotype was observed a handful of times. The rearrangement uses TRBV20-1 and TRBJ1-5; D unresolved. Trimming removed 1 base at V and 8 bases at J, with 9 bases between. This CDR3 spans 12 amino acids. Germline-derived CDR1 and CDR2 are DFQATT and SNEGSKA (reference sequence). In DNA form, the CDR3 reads TGCAGTGCTAGAGCCCTTGGGGAGCCCCAGCATTTT. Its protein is CSARALGEPQHF.

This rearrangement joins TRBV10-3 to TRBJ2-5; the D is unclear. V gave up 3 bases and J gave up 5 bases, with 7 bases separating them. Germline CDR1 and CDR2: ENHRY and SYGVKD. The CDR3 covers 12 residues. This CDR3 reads CAISDGTETQYF. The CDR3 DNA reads TGTGCCATCAGTGACGGAACGGAGACCCAGTACTTC.

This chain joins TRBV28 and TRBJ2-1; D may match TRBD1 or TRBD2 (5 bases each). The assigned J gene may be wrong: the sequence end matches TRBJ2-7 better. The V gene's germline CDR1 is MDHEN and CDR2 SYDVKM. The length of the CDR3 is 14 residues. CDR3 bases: TGTGCCAGCAGACCTGGGACGCATCCCAGCGAGCAGTACTTC. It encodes CASRPGTHPSEQYF.

The CDR3 DNA reads as TGTGCCACCAGTGATACCAGGTTAGCACAAGAGTATTTT. Translating it yields CATSDTRLAQEYF. This rearrangement joins TRBV24-1 to TRBJ2-3; D gene ambiguous. Germline V gives CDR1 KGHDR, CDR2 SFDVKD. The CDR3 length is 13 residues. Trimming cost V 3 bases and J 13 bases, with 16 bases left between them.

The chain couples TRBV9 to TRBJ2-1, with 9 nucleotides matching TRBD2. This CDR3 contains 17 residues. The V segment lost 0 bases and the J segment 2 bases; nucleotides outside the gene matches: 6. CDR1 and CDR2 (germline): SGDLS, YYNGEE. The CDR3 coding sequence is TGTGCCAGCAGCGTAGCTGGGCGGGAGGGCCCCTACAATGAGCAGTTCTTC. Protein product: CASSVAGREGPYNEQFF.

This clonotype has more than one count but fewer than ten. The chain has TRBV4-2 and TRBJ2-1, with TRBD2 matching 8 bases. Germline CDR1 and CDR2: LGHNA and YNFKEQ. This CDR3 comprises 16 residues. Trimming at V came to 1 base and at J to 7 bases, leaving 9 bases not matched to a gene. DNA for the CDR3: TGTGCCAGCAGCCAAGCGTGGCGGGAGGTCATAAATGAGCAGTTCTTC. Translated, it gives CASSQAWREVINEQFF.

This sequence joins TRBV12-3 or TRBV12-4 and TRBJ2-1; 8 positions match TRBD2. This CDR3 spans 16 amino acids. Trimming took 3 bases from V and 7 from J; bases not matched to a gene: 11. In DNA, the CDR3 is TGTGCCAGCAGTTTCGGTGTCGGCGGGAGGCTGAATGAGCAGTTCTTC. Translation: CASSFGVGGRLNEQFF.

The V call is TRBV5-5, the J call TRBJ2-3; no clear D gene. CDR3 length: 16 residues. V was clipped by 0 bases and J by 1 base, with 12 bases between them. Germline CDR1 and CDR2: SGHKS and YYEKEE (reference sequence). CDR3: CASSLAGQPRTDTQYF. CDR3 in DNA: TGTGCCAGCAGCTTGGCCGGGCAGCCCCGCACAGATACGCAGTATTTT.

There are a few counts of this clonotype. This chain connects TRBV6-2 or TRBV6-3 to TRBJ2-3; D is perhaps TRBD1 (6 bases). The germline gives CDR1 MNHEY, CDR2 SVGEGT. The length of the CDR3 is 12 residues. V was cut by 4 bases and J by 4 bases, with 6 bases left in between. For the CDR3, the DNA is TGTGCCAGCAGTTGGACAGCAGATACGCAGTATTTT. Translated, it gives CASSWTADTQYF.

The CDR3 nucleotides read TGCAGTTTTTTTGCGCCGGGCCGGGGGACAGATACGCAGTATTTT. Translating it yields CSFFAPGRGTDTQYF. The V gene is TRBV20-1, the J gene TRBJ2-3, with D maybe TRBD2 (6 bases). V lost 8 bases and J 3 bases, leaving 21 bases between the germline ends. The germline V gene has CDR1 DFQATT and CDR2 SNEGSKA (reference sequence). The CDR3 loop spans 15 amino acids.